One T cell receptor beta chain is described in this entry. The target antigen is unknown. The sample originates from a study of T cells expressing NK-cell markers. For each CDR3 protein, TCRdb gives one entry from its re-call of the 5' RACE reads, without DNA. There are about 460,000 distinct CDR3 sequences in the sample, with 1.4% to 1.5% held by the top ten. Per the germline V gene, CDR1 is DFQATT and CDR2 is SNEGSKA (reference sequence). CDR3 length: 13 amino acids. Broader study findings: There were four donors in whom these clonotypes also led the CD3+CD56-NKG2C+ fraction. As a fraction of CD8+ T cells, dominant NKG2C+ clonotypes reached roughly 1.0-8% in more than five donors.

What was sequenced was blood T cells: a sorted CD56 or NKG2C T cell subset, CD4+ or CD8+ T cells, or bulk PBMC T cells (not recorded which). V is TRBV20-1 and J is TRBJ1-1. The clonotype originates from a woman between 45 and 65 years old in good health. CDR3 residues: CSAIRGRDTEAFF.